Listed here is a single T cell receptor (beta chain). The data are from a study of blood T cell repertoires in COVID-19. Study at large: Samples came from the United States, Italy and Spain, spanning acute and convalescent COVID-19.

The CDR3 is 14 amino acids. Germline-derived CDR1 and CDR2 are SEHNR and FQNEAQ (reference sequence). Losses at the gene ends were 4 bases for V and 7 bases for J; bases not matched to a gene: 5. Profiling relied on immunoSEQ multiplex PCR, and the TCRdb table lists in-frame clones only, not all of them. Found here are about 400,000 clones, about 89% of them singletons; the top ten hold 4.3%. The chain employs TRBV7-9 and TRBJ1-3, with 9 nucleotides matching TRBD1. The sequence was obtained from a woman in her thirties with acute or convalescent COVID-19. Specimen: peripheral blood. Here the CDR3 DNA reads TGTGCCAGCAGCTCCGGACAGGGGTTGAACACCATATATTTT. Protein sequence: CASSSGQGLNTIYF.